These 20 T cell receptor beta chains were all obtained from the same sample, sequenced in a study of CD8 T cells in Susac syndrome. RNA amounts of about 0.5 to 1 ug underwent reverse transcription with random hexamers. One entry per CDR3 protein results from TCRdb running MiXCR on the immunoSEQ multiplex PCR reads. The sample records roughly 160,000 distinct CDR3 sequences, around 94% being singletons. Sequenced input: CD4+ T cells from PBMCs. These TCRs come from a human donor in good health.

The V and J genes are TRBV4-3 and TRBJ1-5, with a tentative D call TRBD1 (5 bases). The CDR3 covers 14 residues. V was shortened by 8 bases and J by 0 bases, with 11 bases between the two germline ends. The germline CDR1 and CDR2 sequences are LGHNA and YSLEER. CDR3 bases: TGCGCCAGCTCGACAGCCTATAGCAATCAGCCCCAGCATTTT. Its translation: CASSTAYSNQPQHF.

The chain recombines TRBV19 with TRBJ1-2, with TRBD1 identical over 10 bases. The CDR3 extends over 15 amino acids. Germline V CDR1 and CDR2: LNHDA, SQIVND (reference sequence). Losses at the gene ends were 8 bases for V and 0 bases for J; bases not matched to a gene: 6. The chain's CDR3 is CASSDRGGTNYGYTF. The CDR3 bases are TGTGCCAGTTCGGACAGGGGGGGAACTAACTATGGCTACACCTTC.

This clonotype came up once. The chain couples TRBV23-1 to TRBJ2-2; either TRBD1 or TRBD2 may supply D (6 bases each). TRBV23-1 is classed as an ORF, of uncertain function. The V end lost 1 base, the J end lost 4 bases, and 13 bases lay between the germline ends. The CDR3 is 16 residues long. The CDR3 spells CASSQCRGRGTGELFF. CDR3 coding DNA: TGCGCCAGCAGTCAATGCCGGGGGCGCGGCACCGGGGAGCTGTTTTTT.

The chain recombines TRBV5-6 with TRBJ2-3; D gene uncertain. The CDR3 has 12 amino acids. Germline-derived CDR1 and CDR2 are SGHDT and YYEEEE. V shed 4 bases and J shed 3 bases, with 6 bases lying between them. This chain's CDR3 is CASSLWTDTQYF. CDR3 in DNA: TGTGCCAGCAGCCTTTGGACAGATACGCAGTATTTT.

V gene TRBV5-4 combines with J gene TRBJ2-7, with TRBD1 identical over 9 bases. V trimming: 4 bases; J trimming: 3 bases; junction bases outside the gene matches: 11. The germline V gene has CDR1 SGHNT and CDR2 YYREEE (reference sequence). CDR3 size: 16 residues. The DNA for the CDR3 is TGTGCCAGCAGCCTCATGGGCGGGACAGGGTTCTACGAGCAGTACTTC. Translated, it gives CASSLMGGTGFYEQYF.

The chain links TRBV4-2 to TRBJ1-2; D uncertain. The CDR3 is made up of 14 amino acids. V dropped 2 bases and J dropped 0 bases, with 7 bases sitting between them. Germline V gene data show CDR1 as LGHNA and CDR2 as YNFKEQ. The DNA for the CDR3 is TGTGCCAGCAGCCAACCCTCGTCTAACTATGGCTACACCTTC. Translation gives CASSQPSSNYGYTF.

The CDR3 loop is CSAGTSGGRNTQYF. The CDR3 DNA reads as TGCAGCGCCGGGACTTCGGGTGGGAGAAATACGCAGTATTTT. This rearrangement joins TRBV29-1 to TRBJ2-3; the D gene is possibly TRBD2 (6 bases). CDR1 SQVTM and CDR2 ANQGSEA come from the germline V gene. V was shortened by 7 bases and J by 7 bases, with 21 bases between the two germline ends. The CDR3 extends over 14 amino acids.

As DNA, the CDR3 is TGTGCCAGCAGTTTTGCGGGAGCGGGGACCAAAGAGACCCAGTACTTC. This encodes CASSFAGAGTKETQYF. The chain couples TRBV12-3 or TRBV12-4 to TRBJ2-5, with TRBD2 matching 7 bases. This CDR3 region has 16 residues. V trimming: 3 bases; J trimming: 3 bases; junction bases outside the gene matches: 10.

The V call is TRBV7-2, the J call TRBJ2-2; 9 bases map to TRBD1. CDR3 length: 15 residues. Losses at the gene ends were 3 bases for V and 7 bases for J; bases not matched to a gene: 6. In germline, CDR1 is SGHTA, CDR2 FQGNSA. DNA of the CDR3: TGTGCCAGCAGCTTTTTGGGACAGGGATACGGGGAGCTGTTTTTT. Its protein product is CASSFLGQGYGELFF.

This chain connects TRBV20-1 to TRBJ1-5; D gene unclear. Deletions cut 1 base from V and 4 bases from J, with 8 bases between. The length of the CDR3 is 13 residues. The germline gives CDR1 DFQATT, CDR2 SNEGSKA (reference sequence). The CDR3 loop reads CSARGRMNQPQHF. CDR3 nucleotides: TGCAGTGCTAGAGGGAGAATGAATCAGCCCCAGCATTTT.

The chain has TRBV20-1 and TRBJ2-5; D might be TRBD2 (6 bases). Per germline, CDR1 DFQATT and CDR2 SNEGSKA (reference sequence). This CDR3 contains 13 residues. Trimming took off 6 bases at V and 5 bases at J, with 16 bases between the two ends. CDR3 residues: CSAPSRDRETQYF. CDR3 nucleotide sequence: TGCAGTGCCCCGTCGCGGGATAGGGAGACCCAGTACTTC.

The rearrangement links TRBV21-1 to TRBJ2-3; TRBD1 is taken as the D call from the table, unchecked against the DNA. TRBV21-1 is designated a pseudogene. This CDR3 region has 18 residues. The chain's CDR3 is CASSTLGTTTSSTDTQYF. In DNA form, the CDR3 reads TGTGCCAGCAGCACCTTAGGGACGACAACCTCTAGCACAGATACGCAGTATTTT.

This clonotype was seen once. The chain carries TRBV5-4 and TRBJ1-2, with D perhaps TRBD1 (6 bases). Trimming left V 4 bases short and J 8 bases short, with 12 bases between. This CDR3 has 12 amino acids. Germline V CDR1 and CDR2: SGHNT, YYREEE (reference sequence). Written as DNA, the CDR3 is TGTGCCAGCAGCGCAGGGGTACAGGGCTACACCTTC. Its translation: CASSAGVQGYTF.

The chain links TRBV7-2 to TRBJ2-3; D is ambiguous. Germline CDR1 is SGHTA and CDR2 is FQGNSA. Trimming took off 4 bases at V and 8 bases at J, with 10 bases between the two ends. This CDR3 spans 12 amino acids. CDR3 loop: CASSSEGGTQYF. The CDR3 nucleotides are TGTGCCAGCAGCTCCGAAGGCGGTACGCAGTATTTT.

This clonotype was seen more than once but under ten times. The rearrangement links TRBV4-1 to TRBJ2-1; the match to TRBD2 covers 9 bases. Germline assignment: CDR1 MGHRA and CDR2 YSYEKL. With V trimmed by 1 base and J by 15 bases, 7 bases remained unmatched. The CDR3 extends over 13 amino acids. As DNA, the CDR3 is TGCGCCAGCAGCCAAGTGCCCGGGACTAGCCCGTTCTTC. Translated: CASSQVPGTSPFF.

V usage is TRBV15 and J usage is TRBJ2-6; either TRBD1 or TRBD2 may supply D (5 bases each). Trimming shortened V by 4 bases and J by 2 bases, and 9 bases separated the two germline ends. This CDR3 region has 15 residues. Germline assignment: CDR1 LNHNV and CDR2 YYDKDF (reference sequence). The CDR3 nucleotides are TGTGCCACCAGCATCCGGGACGCTGGGGCCAACGTCCTGACTTTC. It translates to CATSIRDAGANVLTF.

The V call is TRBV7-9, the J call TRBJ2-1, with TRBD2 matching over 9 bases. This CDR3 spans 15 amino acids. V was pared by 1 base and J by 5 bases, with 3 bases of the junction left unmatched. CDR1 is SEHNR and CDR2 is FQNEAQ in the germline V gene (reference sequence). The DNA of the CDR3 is TGTGCCAGCAGCTTAGACAGCGGGGGGCACAATGAGCAGTTCTTC. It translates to CASSLDSGGHNEQFF.

In DNA, the CDR3 is TGTGCCAGCAGCCAAGGCCATAATTCACCCCTCCACTTT. Translating it yields CASSQGHNSPLHF. The chain couples TRBV3-1 to TRBJ1-6; D not resolved. The CDR3 totals 13 residues. CDR1 is LGHDT, CDR2 YNNKEL, per germline (reference sequence). V was pared by 1 base and J by 5 bases, with 3 bases between.

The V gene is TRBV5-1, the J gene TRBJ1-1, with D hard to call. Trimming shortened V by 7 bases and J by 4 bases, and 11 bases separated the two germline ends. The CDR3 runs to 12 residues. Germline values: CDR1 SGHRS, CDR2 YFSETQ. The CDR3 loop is CASGIDGTEAFF. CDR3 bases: TGCGCCAGCGGAATAGATGGCACTGAAGCTTTCTTT.

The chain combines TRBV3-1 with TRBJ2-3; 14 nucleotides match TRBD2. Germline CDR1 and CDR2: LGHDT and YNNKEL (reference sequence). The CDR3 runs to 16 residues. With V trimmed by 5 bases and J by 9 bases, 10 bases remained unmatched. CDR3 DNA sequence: TGTGCCAGCAGCGTCGGACTAGCGGGGGGAAGTGAGACGCAGTATTTT. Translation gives CASSVGLAGGSETQYF.